The clone carrying this TCR beta chain has at least ten counts. The data belong to a study of regulatory T cells in long-lasting Graves disease. Time point noted: newly diagnosed GD, antithyroid drugs for less than 3 months. Construction of the TCR library relied on RNA isolated from PBMCs. As collected, the peripheral blood samples measured roughly 10 milliliters each and went into EDTA tubes. HTBI primers from iRepertoire and Arm-PCR of CDR3 regions yielded the TCR beta libraries. From the multiplex PCR reads, TCRdb called clonotypes with MiXCR, one entry per CDR3 protein. This sample has about 420,000 distinct CDR3 sequences, with roughly 17% found just once. These same records also appear under a second study, on T cells in Graves' hyperthyroidism and ophthalmopathy. This second report adds: It was a median around seven months before onset that the model predicted ophthalmopathy.

This clonotype was obtained from a woman aged 18 to 35 with Graves disease. This material consisted of peripheral blood mononuclear cells (PBMCs), taken at new diagnosis, from a patient treated with antithyroid drugs.

The CDR3 coding sequence is TGTGCCAGCAGATATACAGCTAACTATGGCTACACCTTC. Translated, it gives CASRYTANYGYTF. The V and J genes are TRBV6-1 and TRBJ1-2, with D hard to call. The CDR3 is 13 residues long. The ends were cut back, 6 bases at V and 0 bases at J, with 8 bases in the middle. The germline CDR1 and CDR2 sequences are MNHNS and SASEGT.